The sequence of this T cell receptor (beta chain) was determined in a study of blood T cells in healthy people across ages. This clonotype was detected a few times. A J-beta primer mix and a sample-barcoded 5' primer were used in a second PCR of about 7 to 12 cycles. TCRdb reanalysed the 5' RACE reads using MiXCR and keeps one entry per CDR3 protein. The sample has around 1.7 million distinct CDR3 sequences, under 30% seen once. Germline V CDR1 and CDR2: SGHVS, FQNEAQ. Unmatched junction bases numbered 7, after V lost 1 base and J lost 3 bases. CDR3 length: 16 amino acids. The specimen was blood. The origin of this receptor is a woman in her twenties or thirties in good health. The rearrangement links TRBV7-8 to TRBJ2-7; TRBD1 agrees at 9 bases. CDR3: CASSLVVTGGYYEQYF. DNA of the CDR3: TGTGCCAGCAGCTTAGTGGTGACAGGGGGATACTACGAGCAGTACTTC.